Presented here are 8 T cell receptor beta chains from one specimen sequenced in a study of blood T cell repertoires in COVID-19. Generated by immunoSEQ multiplex PCR, the TCRdb table keeps only in-frame clones and is missing some. Among about 140,000 clones, more than 60% were seen once, and the ten largest hold over 10%. Sequences were obtained from peripheral blood. These receptors all stem from an elderly man with acute or convalescent COVID-19.

This clone has only a few counts. The chain is built from TRBV5-4 and TRBJ2-1; a weak D match, TRBD2 (6 bases). V lost 3 bases and J 8 bases, leaving 12 bases between the germline ends. The CDR3 covers 13 residues. The V gene's germline CDR1 is SGHNT and CDR2 YYREEE (reference sequence). As DNA, the CDR3 is TGTGCCAGCAGCTCCTGGACGGGGGATGAGCAGTTCTTC. Translation: CASSSWTGDEQFF.

This clone was observed a handful of times. The chain couples TRBV7-3 to TRBJ1-1; D is ambiguous. Germline V gene lookup returns CDR1 SGHTA and CDR2 FQGTGA. This CDR3 spans 13 amino acids. V gave up 6 bases and J gave up 1 base, with 9 bases separating them. DNA of the CDR3: TGTGCCAGCAGTTTCCAGTGGAACACTGAAGCTTTCTTT. As protein: CASSFQWNTEAFF.

The CDR3 DNA follows: TGTGCCAGCAGCTCACTTCTGAGCTCCTACAATGAGCAGTTCTTC. Translating gives CASSSLLSSYNEQFF. This chain joins TRBV11-2 and TRBJ2-1; no clear D gene. Trimming left V 4 bases short and J 0 bases short, with 10 bases between. Germline V lookup: CDR1 SGHAT, CDR2 FQNNGV. The CDR3 runs to 15 residues. The entire variable domain, with the rest obtained from reference TRBV11-2 and TRBJ2-1, is as follows: EAGVAQSPRYKIIEKRQSVAFWCNPISGHATLYWYQQILGQGPKLLIQFQNNGVVDDSQLPKDRFSAERLKGVDSTLKIQPAKLEDSAVYLCASSSLLSSYNEQFFGPGTRLTVL.

V usage is TRBV28 and J usage is TRBJ1-1; D is possibly TRBD1 (5 bases). The germline V and J ends were trimmed by 5 bases and 5 bases, with 24 bases remaining between them. The length of the CDR3 is 17 residues. Per germline, CDR1 MDHEN and CDR2 SYDVKM. The CDR3 is CASSPLVSGGVWTEAFF. CDR3 nucleotides: TGTGCCAGCAGTCCTCTGGTTTCCGGGGGGGTTTGGACTGAAGCTTTCTTT.

The chain couples TRBV27 to TRBJ2-3, with D perhaps TRBD1 (5 bases). The CDR3 is 18 amino acids. CDR1 MNHEY and CDR2 SMNVEV come from the germline V gene (reference sequence). The V end lost 4 bases, the J end lost 0 bases, and 20 bases lay between the germline ends. The CDR3 reads CASSSLRVVSTSTDTQYF. Here the CDR3 DNA reads TGTGCCAGCAGTTCCCTCAGGGTAGTATCCACTAGCACAGATACGCAGTATTTT.

The table lists this clone with a count of one. J is TRBJ2-1 and V is TRBV7-6, with 8 bases lining up with TRBD2. With V trimmed by 3 bases and J by 4 bases, 11 bases remained unmatched. There are 17 residues in the CDR3. The germline CDR1 and CDR2 sequences are SGHVS and FNYEAQ. The CDR3 sequence: CASSFLPGRGVYNEQFF. In nucleotides, the CDR3 is TGTGCCAGCAGCTTTCTTCCGGGGCGGGGGGTATACAATGAGCAGTTCTTC.

The chain links TRBV2 to TRBJ1-5; 10 bases are a match to TRBD1. This CDR3 contains 15 residues. J was trimmed by 7 bases and V by 6 bases; bases with no gene match: 9. Germline loops: CDR1 SNHLY, CDR2 FYNNEI. CDR3 nucleotide sequence: TGTGCCAGCAGACTCGCCGGGACAGGGGAACAGCCCCAGCATTTT. Protein: CASRLAGTGEQPQHF.

The V call is TRBV10-3, the J call TRBJ1-1, with no clear D. The CDR3 is 13 amino acids. V gave up 2 bases and J gave up 1 base, with 5 bases separating them. Germline CDR1 and CDR2: ENHRY and SYGVKD. CDR3 loop: CAISERGNTEAFF. CDR3 nucleotides: TGTGCCATCAGTGAGCGAGGGAACACTGAAGCTTTCTTT.